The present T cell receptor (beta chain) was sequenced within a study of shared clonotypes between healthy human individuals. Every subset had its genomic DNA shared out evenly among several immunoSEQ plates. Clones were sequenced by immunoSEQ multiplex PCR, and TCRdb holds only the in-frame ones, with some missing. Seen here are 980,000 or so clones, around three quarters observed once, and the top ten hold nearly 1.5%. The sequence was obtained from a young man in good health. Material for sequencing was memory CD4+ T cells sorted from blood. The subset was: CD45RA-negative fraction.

CDR3 DNA sequence: TGTGCCAGTAGTAGAACAGGGCAGCCTAATGAGCAGTTCTTC. It codes for CASSRTGQPNEQFF. The rearrangement joins TRBV19 to TRBJ2-1; possibly TRBD1 for D (6 bases). CDR3 size: 14 residues. Germline V lookup: CDR1 LNHDA, CDR2 SQIVND (reference sequence). Trimming took 4 bases from V and 7 from J, leaving 14 bases between them.